This paragraph covers one T cell receptor (beta chain) sequence. Its target is unknown. The time point denotes: week 47, end of study. Topical imiquimod accompanied each vaccine dose, which consisted of 300 ug of mutant IDH1 20-mer peptide. The study gave patients eight vaccinations in weeks 1, 3, 5, 7, 11, 15, 19, 23. Using immunoSEQ multiplex PCR, the repertoire was profiled, and TCRdb retains in-frame clones only, with some absent. The table includes tens of thousands of clones, 80% to 85% detected once. The data were taken from a study of a mutant IDH1 vaccine in newly diagnosed glioma. About the study: Earlier therapy was either radiotherapy, temozolomide, or both, and most got both. Held at week 35, visit V12 was the safety follow-up, and visit V13 followed at week 47. The study, taken as a whole, reports: Vaccination induced immune responses in approximately 93% of patients.

V trimming: 5 bases; J trimming: 2 bases; junction bases outside the gene matches: 3. CDR3 length equals 13 residues. The V gene's germline CDR1 is SGHNT and CDR2 YENEEA. The sequenced sample was PBMCs, obtained from a glioma patient whose treatment included an IDH1 peptide vaccine. The chain uses TRBV11-3 and TRBJ2-7, with 7 bases aligning to TRBD1. The clonotype was recovered from a woman aged 50 to 60 with glioma. The CDR3 is CASSQTGPYEQYF. CDR3 nucleotides: TGTGCCAGCAGCCAGACAGGGCCCTACGAGCAGTACTTC.